This is a list of T cell receptor beta chains from one sample in a study of regulatory T cells in long-lasting Graves disease. TCRdb reprocessed the multiplex PCR reads with MiXCR, giving one entry per CDR3 protein. The data hold around 500,000 distinct CDR3 sequences, with about 12% observed a single time. The same sample was also studied in work on T cells in Graves' hyperthyroidism and ophthalmopathy.

The sequencing here drew on peripheral blood mononuclear cells (PBMCs), taken at new diagnosis, from a patient treated with antithyroid drugs. These receptor sequences come from a woman in her 30s with Graves disease. Each CDR3 is given with its conserved first and last residue. The order of the fields is D gene, clone size, V gene, J gene, CDR3 protein, CDR3 DNA. A D gene is named only where the DNA matches it firmly. Clone size is shown for a subset of rows, as once, few, many or a class of expanded clone.

-	many	TRBV18	TRBJ1-2	CASSPDLTVSGYTF	TGTGCCAGCTCACCAGACCTGACAGTATCCGGCTACACCTTC
TRBD1	-	TRBV10-3	TRBJ1-2	CAISATGQAGGGYTF	TGTGCCATCAGTGCAACGGGACAGGCGGGGGGTGGCTACACCTTC
-	-	TRBV7-9	TRBJ2-1	CASSAPGSEQFF	TGTGCCAGCAGCGCCCCCGGGAGTGAGCAGTTCTTC
TRBD2	-	TRBV19	TRBJ2-3	CASSSDRRETRDTQYF	TGTGCCAGTAGTAGCGATCGGCGGGAGACGAGAGATACGCAGTATTTT
-	many	TRBV11-3	TRBJ1-1	CASSYTPLGNTEAFF	TGTGCCAGCAGCTATACCCCGCTGGGGAACACTGAAGCTTTCTTT
-	many	TRBV19	TRBJ1-6	CASSIRGDLRYSPLHF	TGTGCCAGTAGTATTCGAGGGGACTTGAGGTATTCACCCCTCCACTTT
-	many	TRBV28	TRBJ2-7	CASSTAYEQYF	TGTGCCAGCAGCACGGCCTACGAGCAGTACTTC
-	many	TRBV7-9	TRBJ2-7	CASSLEAPALYF	TGTGCCAGCAGCTTAGAGGCCCCCGCATTGTACTTC
-	many	TRBV28	TRBJ2-2	CASSLPPSANTGELFF	TGTGCCAGCAGTTTACCCCCGAGTGCGAACACCGGGGAGCTGTTTTTT
-	many	TRBV28	TRBJ1-2	CASSSPAPWGGYTF	TGTGCCAGCAGTTCTCCAGCCCCTTGGGGTGGCTACACCTTC
TRBD2	many	TRBV20-1	TRBJ2-5	CSARRQTSGPQETQYF	TGCAGTGCTAGACGGCAAACTAGCGGGCCCCAAGAGACCCAGTACTTC
TRBD2	few	TRBV19	TRBJ2-5	CASGGTSSGETQYF	TGTGCCAGTGGCGGGACTAGCTCGGGGGAGACCCAGTACTTC
-	few	TRBV4-2	TRBJ1-2	CASSQNTKADYGYTF	TGTGCCAGCAGCCAAAACACCAAGGCAGACTATGGCTACACCTTC
TRBD2	many	TRBV3-1	TRBJ2-1	CASSQYRGSGRYNEQFF	TGTGCCAGCAGCCAATATCGGGGTAGCGGGAGGTACAATGAGCAGTTCTTC